This T cell receptor beta chain comes out of a study of response to subunit inactivated influenza vaccine. This clonotype has only a few counts. TCRdb fed the RT-PCR reads into MiXCR, producing one record per CDR3 protein. The repertoire consists of 150,000 to 200,000 distinct CDR3 sequences, with roughly 12% occurring once and the leading ten covering around 28%. These data were also reused for a study on T cells expressing NK-cell markers. As reported in that work: 5'RACE template switching built TCR beta cDNA with unique molecular identifiers.

The sequence derives from a man over 45 who received an inactivated influenza vaccine. This specimen consisted of CD8+ T cells sorted from PBMCs, obtained approximately 13 days after vaccination.

The CDR3 DNA reads TGTGCCAGCAGCGTAGCCGCGGGAGACGGCTACGAGCAGTACTTC. Residues: CASSVAAGDGYEQYF. This chain links TRBV9 with TRBJ2-7, with TRBD2 matching 7 bases. The V segment lost 0 bases and the J segment 3 bases; nucleotides outside the gene matches: 6. Germline assignment: CDR1 SGDLS and CDR2 YYNGEE. The CDR3 contains 15 residues. Full variable domain (outside the CDR3, taken from reference TRBV9 and TRBJ2-7): DSGVTQTPKHLITATGQRVTLRCSPRSGDLSVYWYQQSLDQGLQFLIQYYNGEERAKGNILERFSAQQFPDLHSELNLSSLELGDSALYFCASSVAAGDGYEQYFGPGTRLTVT.